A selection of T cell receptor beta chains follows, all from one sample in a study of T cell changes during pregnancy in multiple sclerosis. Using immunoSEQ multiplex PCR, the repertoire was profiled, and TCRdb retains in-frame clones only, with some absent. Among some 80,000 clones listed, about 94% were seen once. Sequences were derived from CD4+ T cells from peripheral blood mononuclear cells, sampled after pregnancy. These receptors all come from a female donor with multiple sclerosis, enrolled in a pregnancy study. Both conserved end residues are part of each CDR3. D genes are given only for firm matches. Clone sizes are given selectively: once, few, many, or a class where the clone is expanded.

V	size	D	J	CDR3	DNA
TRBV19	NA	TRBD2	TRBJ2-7	CASTPGSGRAHPRYF	TGTGCCAGTACCCCAGGGAGCGGGAGGGCTCATCCGCGATACTTC
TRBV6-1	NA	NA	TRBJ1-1	CASALNTEAFF	TGTGCCAGTGCGTTGAACACTGAAGCTTTCTTT
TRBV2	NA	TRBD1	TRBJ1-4	CASSAHRGQNEKLFF	TGTGCCAGCAGTGCCCACAGGGGGCAGAATGAAAAACTGTTTTTT
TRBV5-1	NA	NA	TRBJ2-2	CASSSTMTGNTGELFF	TGCGCCAGCAGCTCTACGATGACGGGAAACACCGGGGAGCTGTTTTTT
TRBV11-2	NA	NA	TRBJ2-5	CASSRPLVETQYF	TGTGCCAGCAGCCGCCCACTAGTAGAGACCCAGTACTTC
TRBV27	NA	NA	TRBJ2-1	CASSLRAGAYNEQFF	TGTGCCAGCAGTCTCCGGGCAGGGGCTTACAATGAGCAGTTCTTC
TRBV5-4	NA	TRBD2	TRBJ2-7	CASSRGLAGALSEQYF	TGTGCCAGCAGCAGGGGACTAGCGGGAGCCCTAAGCGAGCAGTACTTC
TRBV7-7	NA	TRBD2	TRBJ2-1	CASSSGLAGGEQFF	TGTGCTAGCAGCTCGGGACTAGCGGGGGGAGAGCAGTTCTTC
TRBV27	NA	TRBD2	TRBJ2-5	CASSPTFKGLAGGGRETQYF	TGTGCCAGCAGCCCGACATTCAAAGGACTAGCGGGAGGGGGGCGCGAGACCCAGTACTTC
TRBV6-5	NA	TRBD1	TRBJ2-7	CASSYSRDSSYEQYF	TGTGCCAGCAGTTACTCAAGGGACAGCAGCTACGAGCAGTACTTC
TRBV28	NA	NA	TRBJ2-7	CASSPRYYEQYF	TGTGCCAGCAGTCCTCGTTACTACGAGCAGTACTTC
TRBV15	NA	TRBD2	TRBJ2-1	CATSRLSGASGDNEQFF	TGTGCCACCAGCAGGTTATCGGGGGCTAGCGGGGACAATGAGCAGTTCTTC
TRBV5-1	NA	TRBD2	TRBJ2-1	CASSPSGTRFSNEQFF	TGCGCCAGCAGCCCGTCAGGGACTAGGTTTTCCAATGAGCAGTTCTTC
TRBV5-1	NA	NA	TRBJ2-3	CASSFRGIYTDTQYF	TGCGCCAGCAGCTTCAGGGGCATTTACACAGATACGCAGTATTTT
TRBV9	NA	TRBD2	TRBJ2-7	CASSVSSSGSVEQYF	TGTGCCAGCAGCGTAAGTTCTAGCGGGAGTGTCGAGCAGTACTTC
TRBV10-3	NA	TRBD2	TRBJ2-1	CALGLANNEQFF	TGTGCCTTGGGACTAGCTAACAATGAGCAGTTCTTC
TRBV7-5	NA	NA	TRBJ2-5	CARSLVPGQGNQETQYF	TGTGCCAGAAGCTTAGTGCCGGGACAGGGGAACCAAGAGACCCAGTACTTC
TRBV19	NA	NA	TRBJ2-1	CASSPERTSGDTEQFF	TGTGCCAGTAGTCCAGAGCGGACTAGTGGGGACACTGAGCAGTTCTTC
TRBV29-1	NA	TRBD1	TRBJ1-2	CSVVWTGDSNGYTF	TGCAGCGTTGTTTGGACAGGGGATTCGAATGGCTACACCTTC
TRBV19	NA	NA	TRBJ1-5	CASSIVRQVDNQPQHF	TGTGCCAGTAGTATAGTCCGACAGGTCGACAATCAGCCCCAGCATTTT
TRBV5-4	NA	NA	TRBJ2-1	CASSFTRSGNEQFF	TGTGCCAGCAGCTTTACGCGTTCGGGCAATGAGCAGTTCTTC
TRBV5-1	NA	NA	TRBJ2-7	CASSPQGSYEQYF	TGCGCCAGCAGCCCCCAGGGGTCCTACGAGCAGTACTTC
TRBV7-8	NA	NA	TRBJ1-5	CASSPREGNQPQHF	TGTGCCAGCAGCCCCCGGGAGGGCAATCAGCCCCAGCATTTT
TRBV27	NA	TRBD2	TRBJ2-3	CASSLTEKRDGTDTQYF	TGTGCCAGCAGTTTAACAGAGAAGCGGGACGGCACAGATACGCAGTATTTT
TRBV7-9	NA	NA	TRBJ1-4	CASSAREPLGEKLFF	TGTGCCAGCAGCGCCCGGGAACCTCTAGGGGAAAAACTGTTTTTT
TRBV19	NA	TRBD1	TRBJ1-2	CASSRYPDRDGYTF	TGTGCCAGTAGTCGTTACCCCGACAGGGATGGCTACACCTTC
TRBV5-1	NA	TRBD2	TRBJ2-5	CASSLVSGIETQYF	TGCGCCAGCAGCTTGGTGAGCGGGATTGAGACCCAGTACTTC
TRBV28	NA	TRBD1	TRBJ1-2	CASSLTGVGYGYTF	TGTGCCAGCAGCCTGACAGGGGTGGGCTATGGCTACACCTTC
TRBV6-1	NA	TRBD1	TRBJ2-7	CASSPGQTYEQYF	TGTGCCAGCAGCCCGGGACAGACCTACGAGCAGTACTTC
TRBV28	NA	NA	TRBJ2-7	CASSLWGLGSYEQYF	TGTGCCAGCAGTTTATGGGGACTGGGGTCCTACGAGCAGTACTTC
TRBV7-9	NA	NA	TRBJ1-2	CAIPGYGYTF	TGTGCCATCCCAGGGTATGGCTACACCTTC
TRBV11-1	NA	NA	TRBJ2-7	CASSLAGQNYEQYF	TGTGCCAGCAGCTTAGCGGGCCAGAACTACGAGCAGTACTTC
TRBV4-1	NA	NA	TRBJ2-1	CASSQGTFRAYNEQFF	TGCGCCAGCAGCCAAGGGACTTTTCGGGCATACAATGAGCAGTTCTTC
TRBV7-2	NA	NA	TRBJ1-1	CAIVKEMNTEAFF	TGTGCCATCGTGAAGGAGATGAACACTGAAGCTTTCTTT
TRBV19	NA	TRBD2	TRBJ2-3	CATKLAGVTDTQYF	TGTGCCACCAAACTAGCGGGAGTCACAGATACGCAGTATTTT
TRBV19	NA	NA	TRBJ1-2	CASSIIIGDRSYYGYTF	TGTGCCAGTAGTATTATAATAGGTGACAGGAGTTACTATGGCTACACCTTC
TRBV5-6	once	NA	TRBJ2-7	CASSSRREQYF	TGTGCCAGCAGCTCCCGGAGGGAGCAGTACTTC
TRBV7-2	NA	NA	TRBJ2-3	CASSRDPTDTQYF	TGTGCCAGCAGCCGGGATCCCACAGATACGCAGTATTTT
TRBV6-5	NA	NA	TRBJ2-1	CASNLARGYNEQFF	TGTGCCAGCAACCTAGCGCGCGGTTACAATGAGCAGTTCTTC
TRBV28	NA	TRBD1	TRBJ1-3	CASSLGTDSRNTIYF	TGTGCCAGCAGTTTAGGGACAGACAGCAGAAACACCATATATTTT
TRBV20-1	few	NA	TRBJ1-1	CSAHRAEAFF	TGCAGTGCACACAGGGCTGAAGCTTTCTTT
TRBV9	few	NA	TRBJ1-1	CASSPNPRPDTEAFF	TGTGCCAGCAGCCCCAATCCTCGCCCAGACACTGAAGCTTTCTTT
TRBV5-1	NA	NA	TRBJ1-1	CASSQGNTEAFF	TGCGCCAGCAGCCAGGGGAACACTGAAGCTTTCTTT
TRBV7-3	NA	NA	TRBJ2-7	CASSLKGAREQYF	TGTGCCAGCAGCTTAAAAGGGGCGAGGGAGCAGTACTTC
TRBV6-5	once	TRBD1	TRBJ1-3	CASSWDRGRSGNTIYF	TGTGCCAGCAGTTGGGACAGGGGGCGTTCTGGAAACACCATATATTTT
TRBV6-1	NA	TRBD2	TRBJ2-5	CASGRGGDRTETQYF	TGTGCCAGCGGACGGGGGGGGGACCGAACGGAGACCCAGTACTTC
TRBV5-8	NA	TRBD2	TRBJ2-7	CASSFSLASGMKEQYF	TGTGCCAGCAGCTTTTCCCTGGCTAGCGGGATGAAGGAACAGTACTTC
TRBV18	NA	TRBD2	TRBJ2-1	CASKFLAGVENEQFF	TGTGCCAGCAAATTTCTAGCGGGAGTGGAGAATGAGCAGTTCTTC
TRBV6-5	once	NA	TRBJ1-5	CASSQRGPGNQPQHF	TGTGCCAGCAGTCAAAGGGGTCCGGGCAATCAGCCCCAGCATTTT
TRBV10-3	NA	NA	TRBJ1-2	CAISDPTYGYTF	TGTGCCATCAGTGACCCGACTTATGGCTACACCTTC
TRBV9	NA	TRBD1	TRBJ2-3	CASSVGTGEVGDTQYF	TGTGCCAGCAGCGTAGGGACAGGGGAGGTTGGAGATACGCAGTATTTT
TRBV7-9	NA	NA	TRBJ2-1	CASSLTAAHDEQFF	TGTGCCAGCAGCTTAACAGCGGCCCACGATGAGCAGTTCTTC
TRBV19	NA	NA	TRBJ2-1	CASSMGGSEQFF	TGTGCCAGTAGTATGGGCGGGTCTGAGCAGTTCTTC
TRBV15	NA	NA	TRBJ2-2	CATSREADYTGELFF	TGTGCCACCAGCAGAGAAGCGGACTACACCGGGGAGCTGTTTTTT
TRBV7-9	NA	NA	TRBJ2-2	CASSSPQGRAGELFF	TGTGCCAGCAGCTCCCCGCAGGGGCGTGCCGGGGAGCTGTTTTTT
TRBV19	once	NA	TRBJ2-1	CATRNRDQQFF	TGTGCCACCCGTAACAGGGATCAGCAGTTCTTC
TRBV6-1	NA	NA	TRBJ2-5	CASSEGQRLSEETQYF	TGTGCCAGCAGTGAAGGCCAGCGGCTTAGTGAAGAGACCCAGTACTTC
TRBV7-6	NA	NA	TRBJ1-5	CASSLGGGAEPQHF	TGTGCCAGCAGCTTAGGAGGGGGGGCTGAGCCCCAGCATTTT
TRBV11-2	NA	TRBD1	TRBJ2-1	CASSFRGLDEQFF	TGTGCCAGCAGCTTCAGGGGGCTCGATGAGCAGTTCTTC